This paragraph covers one T cell receptor beta chain sequence. Germline CDR1 is SGHAT and CDR2 is FQNNGV. V lost 5 bases and J 8 bases, leaving 12 bases between the germline ends. CDR3 length equals 12 residues. This entry belongs to a study of blood T cell repertoires in COVID-19. Profiled with immunoSEQ multiplex PCR; TCRdb holds only in-frame clones, not every one. The profile shows approximately 300,000 clones, 80% to 90% of them singletons. This clonotype was obtained from a middle-aged man with acute or convalescent COVID-19. V gene TRBV11-2 combines with J gene TRBJ1-2; no firm D call. Sequences were obtained from peripheral blood. CDR3 DNA sequence: TGTGCCAGCAGCGAACGAGGAGAAGGCTACACCTTC. It specifies CASSERGEGYTF.